These 31 T cell receptor beta chains came from one sample sequenced in a study of blood T cells in healthy people across ages. With a J-beta primer mix and a sample-barcoded 5' primer, a second PCR ran 7 to 11 cycles. TCRdb reprocessed the 5' RACE reads via MiXCR and lists one record per CDR3 protein. The sample holds about 1 million distinct CDR3 sequences, roughly 45% seen once. Sequencing was done on a sample of blood. All receptors come from a woman aged 55-70 years in good health.

The chain is built from TRBV15 and TRBJ2-5; maybe TRBD2 (6 bases). V was clipped by 0 bases and J by 5 bases, with 16 bases between them. The CDR3 has 16 amino acids. Germline V gene data show CDR1 as LNHNV and CDR2 as YYDKDF (reference sequence). DNA for the CDR3: TGTGCCACCAGCAGAGATCGAGGAGGGGTTGGGGAGACCCAGTACTTC. Encoded protein: CATSRDRGGVGETQYF.

The chain is built from TRBV7-2 and TRBJ1-5, with 7 bases lining up with TRBD1. Germline-derived CDR1 and CDR2 are SGHTA and FQGNSA. The CDR3 is 16 amino acids. V shed 2 bases and J 3 bases; nucleotides not matched to a gene: 7. In DNA, the CDR3 is TGTGCCAGCAGCTTATCCGCGACAGGGCCCAATCAGCCCCAGCATTTT. Its protein is CASSLSATGPNQPQHF.

V usage is TRBV21-1 and J usage is TRBJ2-5; the table calls TRBD2, which could not be checked here. TRBV21-1 is deemed a pseudogene. The CDR3 is 16 residues long. The CDR3 DNA follows: TGTGCCAGCAGCAAAAATGCGTCAGGGAGGAGGGAGACCCAGTACTTC. Protein product: CASSKNASGRRETQYF.

J is TRBJ2-3 and V is TRBV3-1, with D tentatively TRBD2 (6 bases). The CDR3 covers 14 residues. The ends were cut back, 7 bases at V and 4 bases at J, with 15 bases in the middle. CDR1 is LGHDT and CDR2 is YNNKEL in the germline V gene (reference sequence). CDR3 sequence (DNA): TGTGCCAGCACGAAAAGCGGGCGCGCAGATACGCAGTATTTT. This sequence encodes CASTKSGRADTQYF.

CDR3 bases: TGTGCCAGCAGCCAAGTCCCCTTAAGGACTAGCGCTCAAGAGACCCAGTACTTC. Protein sequence: CASSQVPLRTSAQETQYF. This chain links TRBV3-1 with TRBJ2-4, with 9 bases aligning to TRBD2. The J call is in doubt because the DNA end fits TRBJ2-5 better. CDR3 length: 18 amino acids. Germline V gene lookup returns CDR1 LGHDT and CDR2 YNNKEL (reference sequence).

J is TRBJ2-1 and V is TRBV20-1; 13 bases agree with TRBD2. Germline V lookup: CDR1 DFQATT, CDR2 SNEGSKA (reference sequence). The CDR3 is 14 residues long. The V and J ends lost 4 bases and 8 bases, in that order; junction bases with no gene match: 5. CDR3 bases: TGCAGTGCTACCAAACTAGCGGGAGGGGATGAGCAGTTCTTC. It encodes CSATKLAGGDEQFF.

The rearrangement joins TRBV7-9 to TRBJ2-5; 11 bases align to TRBD1. CDR3 length: 15 residues. The V gene's germline CDR1 is SEHNR and CDR2 FQNEAQ (reference sequence). Trimming at V came to 4 bases and at J to 4 bases, leaving 5 bases not matched to a gene. As DNA, the CDR3 is TGTGCCAGCAGCTCGGGACAGGGGGAAGGAGAGACCCAGTACTTC. Protein sequence: CASSSGQGEGETQYF.

The chain has TRBV9 and TRBJ2-1, with TRBD2 matching over 7 bases. This CDR3 has 14 amino acids. Trimming took 6 bases from V and 6 from J; bases not matched to a gene: 9. Germline assignment: CDR1 SGDLS and CDR2 YYNGEE. The CDR3 is CASTRRGVGNEQFF. In DNA, the CDR3 is TGTGCCAGCACCCGACGGGGGGTGGGCAATGAGCAGTTCTTC.

This clonotype was counted once. At one end, the junction sequence differs from germline, possibly due to a read error. The chain joins TRBV27 to TRBJ2-3; TRBD2 might be the D (6 bases). Germline V gene lookup returns CDR1 MNHEY and CDR2 SMNVEV (reference sequence). The length of the CDR3 is 16 residues. CDR3 in amino acids: CASSLTGVAATDTRYF. CDR3 DNA sequence: TGTGCCAGCAGTTTGACGGGAGTGGCGGCTACAGATACGCGGTATTTT.

CDR3 amino acids: CATSPGDRGGDKQFF. CDR3 nucleotides: TGTGCCACCAGTCCTGGGGACAGGGGGGGCGATAAGCAGTTCTTC. The V and J genes are TRBV24-1 and TRBJ2-1, with 11 bases fitting TRBD1. J lost 11 bases, V lost 6 bases, and 11 bases had no gene match. This CDR3 has 15 amino acids. The germline CDR1 and CDR2 sequences are KGHDR and SFDVKD.

The chain employs TRBV9 and TRBJ2-3; perhaps D is TRBD1 or TRBD2 (5 bases each). From germline, CDR1 is SGDLS and CDR2 YYNGEE. V was clipped by 4 bases and J by 6 bases, with 15 bases between them. CDR3 size: 14 residues. The CDR3: CASSTGVGEDTQYF. The CDR3 coding sequence is TGTGCCAGCAGCACAGGAGTGGGGGAGGATACGCAGTATTTT.

The V gene is TRBV6-1, the J gene TRBJ2-2; 9 bases align to TRBD2. Trimming at V came to 6 bases and at J to 5 bases, leaving 4 bases not matched to a gene. From germline, CDR1 is MNHNS and CDR2 SASEGT. The CDR3 consists of 14 residues. The CDR3 protein is CASRTLAGTGELFF. For the CDR3, the DNA is TGTGCCAGCAGAACGCTAGCGGGGACCGGGGAGCTGTTTTTT.

As for this clonotype: A read error may explain this, as a much larger clone is one base away. The J gene is TRBJ2-5, the V gene TRBV29-1; weak D call: TRBD2 (6 bases). The germline V gene has CDR1 SQVTM and CDR2 ANQGSEA. This CDR3 spans 13 amino acids. V lost 2 bases, J lost 4 bases, and 11 bases lay in between. DNA for the CDR3: TGCAGCGTTGAAAGTAGGAGGGGAGAGACCCAGTACTTC. Protein sequence: CSVESRRGETQYF.

Comments on this clonotype: This may come from a read error, since a much larger clone is one base off. The chain couples TRBV29-1 to TRBJ2-3, with 8 nucleotides matching TRBD1. V shed 3 bases, J shed 3 bases, and the junction held 2 bases outside the gene matches. The CDR3 contains 13 residues. Germline V gene data show CDR1 as SQVTM and CDR2 as ANQGSEA. The chain's CDR3 is CSVDRGQTDTQYF. CDR3 in DNA: TGCAGCGTTGACAGGGGGCAGACAGATACGCAGTATTTT.

The chain employs TRBV20-1 and TRBJ1-1; 7 bases align to TRBD1. The length of the CDR3 is 14 residues. Germline trimming cut 5 bases from V and 7 bases from J; bases unmatched to any gene: 13. CDR1 is DFQATT, CDR2 SNEGSKA, per germline (reference sequence). This CDR3 reads CSASRWDRPDEAFF. CDR3 coding DNA: TGCAGTGCTTCCCGATGGGACAGACCGGATGAAGCTTTCTTT.

The sample holds a few counts of this clonotype. This chain links TRBV6-1 with TRBJ2-1, with TRBD1 identical over 9 bases. Germline CDR1 is MNHNS and CDR2 is SASEGT. This CDR3 is built from 14 residues. The trim removed 7 bases at V and 10 bases at J, leaving 11 bases unmatched. The CDR3 sequence: CASKDRGRSLEQFF. CDR3 coding DNA: TGTGCCAGCAAGGACAGGGGCCGTTCTTTGGAGCAGTTCTTC.

The genes are TRBV6-2 or TRBV6-3 and TRBJ2-1; tentatively, D is TRBD1 or TRBD2 (7 bases each). V shed 4 bases and J shed 6 bases, with 19 bases lying between them. Germline V gene data show CDR1 as MNHEY and CDR2 as SVGEGT. This CDR3 is 16 amino acids long. In DNA form, the CDR3 reads TGTGCCAGCAGTTCCCTCGGCAGGGGGAGGGGCAATGAGCAGTTCTTC. It yields the protein CASSSLGRGRGNEQFF.

This clonotype was seen only a few times. The CDR3 sequence is CSARRDGKVTEAFF. For the CDR3, the DNA is TGCAGTGCTAGAAGGGACGGAAAAGTGACTGAAGCTTTCTTT. The rearrangement uses TRBV20-1 and TRBJ1-1, with a weak D call TRBD1 (5 bases). The CDR3 is 14 residues long. Deletions cut 2 bases from V and 5 bases from J, with 15 bases between. Germline assignment: CDR1 DFQATT and CDR2 SNEGSKA (reference sequence).

This clonotype has only a few counts. The V and J genes are TRBV12-3 or TRBV12-4 and TRBJ2-1; 11 bases are shared with TRBD1. There are 16 residues in the CDR3. V trimming: 0 bases; J trimming: 6 bases; junction bases outside the gene matches: 4. This CDR3 is CASSLARTGGLNEQFF. Here the CDR3 DNA reads TGTGCCAGCAGTTTAGCACGGACAGGGGGCCTCAATGAGCAGTTCTTC.

The chain uses TRBV20-1 and TRBJ2-7, with unresolved D. Germline-derived CDR1 and CDR2 are DFQATT and SNEGSKA (reference sequence). V gave up 0 bases and J gave up 0 bases, with 15 bases separating them. This CDR3 is 16 amino acids long. Written as DNA, the CDR3 is TGCAGTGCTAGAGATCTTTTACGGTTTAGCTCCTACGAGCAGTACTTC. As protein: CSARDLLRFSSYEQYF.

This clonotype came up many times. The V call is TRBV20-1, the J call TRBJ2-1; possible D gene TRBD2, 6 bases. Per the germline V gene, CDR1 is DFQATT and CDR2 is SNEGSKA (reference sequence). The CDR3 is made up of 16 amino acids. V shed 3 bases and J shed 9 bases, with 24 bases lying between them. The CDR3 coding sequence is TGCAGTGCTAGGGACTTGGCGGGGTCCACTAGGGGTGAGCAGTTCTTC. Its translation is CSARDLAGSTRGEQFF.

A single count supports this clonotype. The genes are TRBV6-1 and TRBJ2-1, with TRBD2 identical over 12 bases. Germline trimming cut 7 bases from V and 9 bases from J; bases unmatched to any gene: 10. CDR1 and CDR2 (germline): MNHNS, SASEGT. The CDR3 runs 15 residues. As DNA, the CDR3 is TGTGCCAGCAACTACGGACTAGCGGGATCGAGTGAGCAGTTCTTC. This sequence encodes CASNYGLAGSSEQFF.

This sequence joins TRBV12-3 or TRBV12-4 and TRBJ2-2; D remains ambiguous. The CDR3 is 13 amino acids. Trimming shortened V by 5 bases and J by 6 bases, and 10 bases separated the two germline ends. The CDR3 sequence is CASSQDGAGELFF. CDR3 nucleotides: TGTGCCAGCAGTCAGGACGGAGCCGGGGAGCTGTTTTTT.

This clonotype was detected only a few times. The rearrangement uses TRBV7-8 and TRBJ2-5, with D perhaps matching TRBD1 or TRBD2 (5 bases each). V was shortened by 6 bases and J by 7 bases, with 12 bases between the two germline ends. CDR1 is SGHVS, CDR2 FQNEAQ, per germline. The CDR3 sequence is 12 residues long. CDR3: CASSSYGGTQYF. The CDR3 DNA is TGTGCCAGCAGTTCCTATGGGGGGACCCAGTACTTC.

V usage is TRBV2 and J usage is TRBJ1-2; D remains ambiguous. The V gene's germline CDR1 is SNHLY and CDR2 FYNNEI. Trimming shortened V by 6 bases and J by 4 bases, and 9 bases separated the two germline ends. The length of the CDR3 is 12 residues. The CDR3 DNA reads as TGTGCCAGCAGACCCCTAGGCTATGGCTACACCTTC. It yields the protein CASRPLGYGYTF.

This rearrangement joins TRBV20-1 to TRBJ2-5; 12 bases align to TRBD2. CDR3 length equals 16 residues. Unmatched junction bases numbered 15, after V lost 2 bases and J lost 11 bases. Germline V CDR1 and CDR2: DFQATT, SNEGSKA (reference sequence). The DNA for the CDR3 is TGCAGTGCTAGAACAGGACTAGCGGGGACCTACAATGAGCAGTACTTC. Its protein is CSARTGLAGTYNEQYF.

In its sample, this clonotype was seen a few times. This CDR3 is CASGRTVEDHGGGQSNEQFF. In DNA, the CDR3 is TGTGCTAGTGGCCGAACGGTGGAGGACCACGGGGGAGGGCAATCCAATGAGCAGTTCTTC. This rearrangement joins TRBV12-5 to TRBJ2-1; 7 bases line up with TRBD2. CDR3 length: 20 amino acids. CDR1 and CDR2 from the germline V gene are LGHNT and FRNRAP. The trim removed 6 bases at V and 6 bases at J, leaving 26 bases unmatched.

The chain links TRBV9 to TRBJ2-5; D is unresolved. Trimming cost V 0 bases and J 1 base, with 7 bases left between them. The CDR3 totals 14 residues. Per germline, CDR1 SGDLS and CDR2 YYNGEE. The CDR3 coding sequence is TGTGCCAGCAGCGTAGAACTGTCCCAAGAGACCCAGTACTTC. Its protein is CASSVELSQETQYF. Drawing the rest from reference TRBV9 and TRBJ2-5, the complete variable domain is DSGVTQTPKHLITATGQRVTLRCSPRSGDLSVYWYQQSLDQGLQFLIQYYNGEERAKGNILERFSAQQFPDLHSELNLSSLELGDSALYFCASSVELSQETQYFGPGTRLLVL.

The V and J genes are TRBV5-1 and TRBJ2-5, with 11 bases that match TRBD1. The J call may be incorrect, as the DNA end agrees better with TRBJ2-7. Germline V lookup: CDR1 SGHRS, CDR2 YFSETQ. This CDR3 has 15 amino acids. CDR3 DNA sequence: TGCGCCAGCAGACCGGGGACAGGGGGTCGCTACGAGCAGTACTTC. Translation gives CASRPGTGGRYEQYF.

This clonotype was picked up a small number of times. The rearrangement links TRBV11-2 to TRBJ2-4; D is possibly TRBD1 or TRBD2 (5 bases each). The J call may be wrong; the DNA end is better matched by TRBJ2-7. The germline gives CDR1 SGHAT, CDR2 FQNNGV. This CDR3 is 16 amino acids long. This CDR3 is CASSLSGTRVSYEQYF. The CDR3, as DNA: TGTGCCAGCAGCTTATCCGGGACCAGGGTCTCCTACGAGCAGTACTTC.

The rearrangement uses TRBV2 and TRBJ2-7, with TRBD1 identical over 7 bases. The CDR3 consists of 13 residues. Germline assignment: CDR1 SNHLY and CDR2 FYNNEI. Trimming removed 9 bases from V and 0 bases from J; junction bases left unmatched: 5. Here the CDR3 reads CASGTAFSYEQYF. The CDR3 DNA is TGTGCCAGTGGGACAGCCTTCTCCTACGAGCAGTACTTC.